The 21 T cell receptor beta chains presented below share a single source sample, sequenced in a study of control samples from healthy donors and cancer patients. Measured with immunoSEQ multiplex PCR; TCRdb has only the in-frame clones, and not every one. Altogether approximately 210,000 clones are present, around 90% being singletons, with the ten largest covering approximately 2%. The sequenced material came from blood. These receptor sequences come from a man aged 25-45 years in good health.

This rearrangement joins TRBV27 to TRBJ1-1; 9 bases fit TRBD1. Germline trimming cut 5 bases from V and 1 base from J; bases unmatched to any gene: 5. Germline values: CDR1 MNHEY, CDR2 SMNVEV (reference sequence). CDR3 length: 15 amino acids. The DNA of the CDR3 is TGTGCCAGCAGTACGGGACAGGGCCCGAACACTGAAGCTTTCTTT. This sequence encodes CASSTGQGPNTEAFF.

The chain combines TRBV18 with TRBJ1-2; 7 bases align to TRBD1. The CDR3 has 14 residues. V lost 6 bases, J lost 0 bases, and 4 bases stayed unmatched. Per the germline V gene, CDR1 is KGHSH and CDR2 is LQKENI. The DNA for the CDR3 is TGTGCCAGCTCCGGGGACAGAACTAACTATGGCTACACCTTC. Its translation is CASSGDRTNYGYTF.

V and J are TRBV7-9 and TRBJ1-5; D might be TRBD1 (5 bases). Trimming cost V 5 bases and J 3 bases, with 11 bases left between them. Germline CDR1 reads SEHNR; CDR2 reads FQNEAQ (reference sequence). CDR3 length equals 14 residues. DNA for the CDR3: TGTGCCAGCAGCCCCGACAGCTTCAATCAGCCCCAGCATTTT. Translation gives CASSPDSFNQPQHF.

In its sample, this clone was seen once. The J gene is TRBJ1-1, the V gene TRBV6-5; D not resolved. Per germline, CDR1 MNHEY and CDR2 SVGAGI. CDR3 size: 14 residues. The germline V and J ends were trimmed by 0 bases and 6 bases, with 11 bases remaining between them. The CDR3 loop is CASSYSAEGAEAFF. Here the CDR3 DNA reads TGTGCCAGCAGTTACTCGGCGGAGGGAGCTGAAGCTTTCTTT.

The rearrangement uses TRBV5-4 and TRBJ2-1, with D tentatively TRBD2 (5 bases). This CDR3 contains 13 residues. Trimming shortened V by 2 bases and J by 9 bases, and 12 bases separated the two germline ends. Per the germline V gene, CDR1 is SGHNT and CDR2 is YYREEE (reference sequence). CDR3 sequence reads: CASSLLSGSEQFF. The CDR3 DNA sequence: TGTGCCAGCAGCTTACTATCGGGAAGTGAGCAGTTCTTC.

The chain employs TRBV6-5 and TRBJ1-5; TRBD1 matches 8 bases. V shed 6 bases, J shed 3 bases, and the junction held 4 bases outside the gene matches. The CDR3 has 14 amino acids. Germline V lookup: CDR1 MNHEY, CDR2 SVGAGI. The CDR3: CASSRTGLNQPQHF. CDR3 coding DNA: TGTGCCAGCAGCCGGACAGGGCTCAATCAGCCCCAGCATTTT.

This clone was seen more than once but under ten times. As DNA, the CDR3 is TGCGCCAGCAGCCCCGATCCAGGGAGCAACCCCTACGAGCAGTACTTC. This codes for CASSPDPGSNPYEQYF. The chain uses TRBV4-1 and TRBJ2-7, with D possibly being TRBD1 or TRBD2 (5 bases each). The V and J ends lost 4 bases and 2 bases respectively, with 18 bases between them. Germline V gene sequence: CDR1 MGHRA, CDR2 YSYEKL. The CDR3 is 16 residues long.

This clone was picked up a small number of times. The chain joins TRBV3-1 (or the pseudogene TRBV3-2) to TRBJ1-2; no clear D. V was pared by 0 bases and J by 4 bases, with 12 bases between. CDR3 length: 15 residues. Germline CDR1 is LGHDT and CDR2 is YNNKEL (reference sequence). The CDR3 reads CASSQDLGQSYGYTF. CDR3 coding DNA: TGTGCCAGCAGCCAAGATTTGGGCCAGAGCTATGGCTACACCTTC.

The V gene is TRBV6-6, the J gene TRBJ1-1; 8 nucleotides align to TRBD1. Unmatched junction bases numbered 7, after V lost 6 bases and J lost 4 bases. The CDR3 extends over 14 amino acids. The germline gives CDR1 MNHNY, CDR2 SVGAGI (reference sequence). The CDR3, as DNA: TGTGCCAGCAGAGATCAGGGGGCGAGCACTGAAGCTTTCTTT. Residues: CASRDQGASTEAFF.

This chain joins TRBV3-1 (or the pseudogene TRBV3-2) and TRBJ2-1, with D perhaps matching TRBD2 (5 bases). Trimming shortened V by 3 bases and J by 1 base, and 7 bases separated the two germline ends. The CDR3 is 14 amino acids. CDR1 and CDR2 from the germline V gene are LGHDT and YNNKEL (reference sequence). The CDR3 DNA reads as TGTGCCAGCAGCCAGGACTCTTCCTACAATGAGCAGTTCTTC. Its translation is CASSQDSSYNEQFF.

The rearrangement joins TRBV11-3 to TRBJ2-1, with TRBD2 matching 12 bases. J was trimmed by 4 bases and V by 1 base; bases with no gene match: 14. This CDR3 spans 20 amino acids. CDR1 and CDR2 from the germline V gene are SGHNT and YENEEA. CDR3 loop: CASSLGLAGGQQRGYNEQFF. The CDR3 coding sequence is TGTGCCAGCAGCTTAGGTCTAGCGGGGGGGCAGCAACGGGGTTACAATGAGCAGTTCTTC. Variable domain in full (rest from reference TRBV11-3 and TRBJ2-1): EAGVVQSPRYKIIEKKQPVAFWCNPISGHNTLYWYLQNLGQGPELLIRYENEEAVDDSQLPKDRFSAERLKGVDSTLKIQPAELGDSAVYLCASSLGLAGGQQRGYNEQFFGPGTRLTVL.

V gene TRBV19 combines with J gene TRBJ1-2; possible D gene TRBD1, 6 bases. Germline V gene sequence: CDR1 LNHDA, CDR2 SQIVND (reference sequence). The CDR3 length is 15 residues. V was pared by 5 bases and J by 5 bases, with 18 bases between. In DNA form, the CDR3 reads TGTGCCAGTAGTCAAGGGGCAGGGGTGCGATATGGCTACACCTTC. Protein sequence: CASSQGAGVRYGYTF.

This sequence joins TRBV15 and TRBJ2-3, with a tentative D call TRBD1 (5 bases). Germline assignment: CDR1 LNHNV and CDR2 YYDKDF (reference sequence). The V gene lost 0 bases and the J gene lost 6 bases, with 10 bases spanning the gap. The CDR3 is 14 amino acids. CDR3 DNA sequence: TGTGCCACCAGCAGAGATACCCCAGGGGATACGCAGTATTTT. Its translation: CATSRDTPGDTQYF.

This chain's CDR3 is CSVSGTGFAYGYTF. DNA of the CDR3: TGCAGCGTTTCCGGGACAGGATTTGCTTATGGCTACACCTTC. The chain carries TRBV29-1 and TRBJ1-2; 8 nucleotides align to TRBD1. The germline V gene has CDR1 SQVTM and CDR2 ANQGSEA. The CDR3 consists of 14 residues. Unmatched junction bases numbered 10, after V lost 5 bases and J lost 5 bases.

V and J are TRBV6-6 and TRBJ2-7; D gene ambiguous. The CDR3 spans 14 residues. From germline, CDR1 is MNHNY and CDR2 SVGAGI (reference sequence). Between the trimmed V and J ends, which lost 0 bases and 1 base, there was a span of 7 bases. DNA of the CDR3: TGTGCCAGCAGTTACTCGATGGGTTCCTACGAGCAGTACTTC. It codes for CASSYSMGSYEQYF.

This chain links TRBV6-6 with TRBJ2-7, with a tentative D call TRBD1 (6 bases). Germline CDR1 and CDR2: MNHNY and SVGAGI (reference sequence). The ends were cut back, 2 bases at V and 5 bases at J, with 16 bases in the middle. This CDR3 region has 15 residues. The CDR3 loop reads CASSYPQQGNDEQYF. CDR3 DNA: TGTGCCAGCAGTTACCCCCAACAGGGCAACGACGAGCAGTACTTC.

The V call is TRBV2, the J call TRBJ1-4; D is possibly TRBD1 (5 bases). The CDR3 totals 14 residues. The germline V and J ends were trimmed by 4 bases and 4 bases, with 10 bases remaining between them. Per germline, CDR1 SNHLY and CDR2 FYNNEI. CDR3 DNA sequence: TGTGCCAGCAGTGCGGGACGACTTAATGAAAAACTGTTTTTT. It is translated as CASSAGRLNEKLFF.

The rearrangement joins TRBV14 to TRBJ2-7; 10 nucleotides align to TRBD1. This CDR3 region has 14 residues. Germline values: CDR1 SGHDN, CDR2 FVKESK. The ends lost 4 bases at V and 5 bases at J; junction bases unmatched: 5. The CDR3 coding sequence is TGTGCCAGCAGCCTCTGGGACAGGGGCGACGAGCAGTACTTC. Residues: CASSLWDRGDEQYF.

The gene calls are TRBV6-2 or TRBV6-3 and TRBJ1-6; the D is unclear. The CDR3 has 12 amino acids. Trimming shortened V by 6 bases and J by 9 bases, and 9 bases separated the two germline ends. Germline-derived CDR1 and CDR2 are MNHEY and SVGEGT. This CDR3 reads CASSVHGSPLHF. In DNA, the CDR3 is TGTGCCAGCAGCGTTCATGGTTCACCCCTCCACTTT.

The chain employs TRBV6-1 and TRBJ1-2, with D perhaps TRBD1 (6 bases). The germline V and J ends were trimmed by 1 base and 7 bases, with 22 bases remaining between them. In germline, CDR1 is MNHNS, CDR2 SASEGT. There are 17 residues in the CDR3. Here the CDR3 reads CASSEDFYRVVSSGYTF. The CDR3 nucleotides read TGTGCCAGCAGTGAAGACTTCTACAGGGTGGTCTCGAGTGGCTACACCTTC.

The gene calls are TRBV7-3 and TRBJ2-6, with D perhaps matching TRBD1 (6 bases). Trimming removed 4 bases from V and 0 bases from J, with 16 bases in between. CDR3 size: 18 residues. Germline loops: CDR1 SGHTA, CDR2 FQGTGA. The CDR3 DNA reads as TGTGCCAGCAGCTCGAAACAGGGACGGGACTCTGGGGCCAACGTCCTGACTTTC. Its translation: CASSSKQGRDSGANVLTF.